The rows below give T cell receptor beta chains drawn from one sample of a study of T cells in Graves' hyperthyroidism and ophthalmopathy. TCRdb analysed the multiplex PCR reads with MiXCR anew, one entry per CDR3 protein. This table holds about 840,000 distinct CDR3 sequences, over 35% found once. Sequencing was carried out using blood. The receptors originated from a man aged 18 to 35 with Graves' hyperthyroidism. Each CDR3 is given with its conserved first and last residue. D genes are given only for firm matches. Only part of the rows carry a size: once, few, many, or a class if the clone is expanded.

TGTGCCAGCTCACCAGGGGGGCCTGAAGGACTGTTTTTT,CASSPGGPEGLFF,TRBD1,TRBJ1-4,-,TRBV7-9
TGTGCCAGCAGCTCAGACCAGGGGATTCAGCCCCAGCATTTT,CASSSDQGIQPQHF,-,TRBJ1-5,few,TRBV7-9
TGTGCCAGCAGTTCCCGACCCGGGGCCGGGGAGCTGTTTTTT,CASSSRPGAGELFF,-,TRBJ2-2,-,TRBV6-5
TGTGCCACCAGCAGAGATTGGACCGGGACTGAAGCTTTC,CATSRDWTGTEAF,-,TRBJ2-6,-,TRBV15
TGCAGCGTTTTCCGGGACAGGGGGCGCGGGGTCGGCTATGGCTACACCTTC,CSVFRDRGRGVGYGYTF,TRBD1,TRBJ1-2,-,TRBV29-1
TGTGCCAGCAGCCGGCCCCCCGGCCGGTCTGAAGCTTTCTTT,CASSRPPGRSEAFF,-,TRBJ1-1,-,TRBV7-3
TGCAGTGCACCGAACACTGAAGCTTTCTTT,CSAPNTEAFF,-,TRBJ1-1,many,TRBV20-1
TGCAGTGCTAGACTTGACAGTTTTTCACCCCTCCACTTT,CSARLDSFSPLHF,-,TRBJ1-6,many,TRBV20-1
TGCAGTGCACACAGGGAATTCGCTGGCTACACCTTC,CSAHREFAGYTF,-,TRBJ1-2,many,TRBV20-1
TGTGCCAACAGCTTCGGTCAGGGTAATGAAAAACTGTTTTTT,CANSFGQGNEKLFF,-,TRBJ1-4,-,TRBV7-9
TGTGCCAGCAGCGTAGAGGGACAGGGGACTGGAAACACCATATATTTT,CASSVEGQGTGNTIYF,TRBD1,TRBJ1-3,-,TRBV9
TGTGCCAGCACCGAAGGACCTGCCCGCGCTTTCTTT,CASTEGPARAFF,-,TRBJ1-1,few,TRBV2
TGTGCCAGCAGTGAAGGCCTAGCGGGGGCGGGCATTGATACGCAGTATTTT,CASSEGLAGAGIDTQYF,TRBD2,TRBJ2-3,-,TRBV2
TGCAGTGCTAGATGGGACAGGGGGCGAAAAGGCGGGGAGCTGTTTTTT,CSARWDRGRKGGELFF,TRBD1,TRBJ2-2,-,TRBV20-1
TGTGCCATCAGTGAGTCGCCCGGGCGGGTGGATTCACCCCTCCACTTT,CAISESPGRVDSPLHF,-,TRBJ1-6,many,TRBV10-3
TGTGCCAGCAGCTCTGTGGACGGTCAGCCCCAGCATTTT,CASSSVDGQPQHF,-,TRBJ1-5,-,TRBV7-9
TGTGCCAGCAGCTTAGGGACCCAGGAGAACACCTTC,CASSLGTQENTF,-,TRBJ1-2,many,TRBV13
TGTGCCAGCAGCGGTTTTATTTCGAACACCGGGGAGCTGTTTTTT,CASSGFISNTGELFF,-,TRBJ2-2,-,TRBV7-2
TGTGCCAGCAGCTTAGACATCTCACTTAACACTGAAGCTTTCTTT,CASSLDISLNTEAFF,-,TRBJ1-1,many,TRBV7-9
TGTGCCACCAGCAGACACCACGCGGGGACATCGGGGGCCAACGTCCTGACTTTC,CATSRHHAGTSGANVLTF,-,TRBJ2-6,once,TRBV15
TGCGCCAGCAGCCAAGTGGGAGAGGGCACTGAAGCTTTCTTT,CASSQVGEGTEAFF,-,TRBJ1-1,-,TRBV4-1
TGTGCCAGCAGCCCACCGGGACAGGTCTACGAGCAGTACTTC,CASSPPGQVYEQYF,TRBD1,TRBJ2-7,many,TRBV7-9
TGTGCCAGCAGCGTAGTTTCAGGGGAGACTGAAGCTTTCTTT,CASSVVSGETEAFF,-,TRBJ1-1,many,TRBV9
TGTGCCAGCAGCGCCCCCGGGACAGGCGGAACCTACGAGCAGTACTTC,CASSAPGTGGTYEQYF,TRBD1,TRBJ2-7,-,TRBV25-1